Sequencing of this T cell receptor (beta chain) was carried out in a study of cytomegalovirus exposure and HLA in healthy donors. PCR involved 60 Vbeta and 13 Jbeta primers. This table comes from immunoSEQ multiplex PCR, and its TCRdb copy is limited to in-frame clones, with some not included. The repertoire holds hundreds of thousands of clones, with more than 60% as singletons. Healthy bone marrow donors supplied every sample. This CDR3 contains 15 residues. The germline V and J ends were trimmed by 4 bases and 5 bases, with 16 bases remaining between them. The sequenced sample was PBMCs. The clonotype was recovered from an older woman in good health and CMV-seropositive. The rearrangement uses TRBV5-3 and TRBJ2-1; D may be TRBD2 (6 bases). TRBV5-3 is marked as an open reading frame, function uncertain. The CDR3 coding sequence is TGTGCCAGAAGCGCCATATCCCGGGAGCACAATGAGCAGTTCTTC. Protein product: CARSAISREHNEQFF.